Sequencing of this T cell receptor (beta chain) was carried out in a study of technical replicates of blood from a handful of donors. Losses at the gene ends were 6 bases for V and 8 bases for J; bases not matched to a gene: 24. CDR3 length equals 18 residues. CDR1 is MNHEY and CDR2 is SMNVEV in the germline V gene (reference sequence). Assay used: immunoSEQ multiplex PCR; TCRdb lists only in-frame clones, some missing. The repertoire holds under 90,000 clones, with 94% as singletons. The J gene is TRBJ1-2, the V gene TRBV27, with 7 bases aligning to TRBD1. This sequence was found in a human donor in good health. The sample taken for sequencing was T cells isolated from PBMCs. The CDR3 protein is CASSARVKYYTGESGYTF. CDR3 in DNA: TGTGCCAGCAGCGCGCGTGTAAAATACTACACAGGGGAAAGCGGCTACACCTTC.